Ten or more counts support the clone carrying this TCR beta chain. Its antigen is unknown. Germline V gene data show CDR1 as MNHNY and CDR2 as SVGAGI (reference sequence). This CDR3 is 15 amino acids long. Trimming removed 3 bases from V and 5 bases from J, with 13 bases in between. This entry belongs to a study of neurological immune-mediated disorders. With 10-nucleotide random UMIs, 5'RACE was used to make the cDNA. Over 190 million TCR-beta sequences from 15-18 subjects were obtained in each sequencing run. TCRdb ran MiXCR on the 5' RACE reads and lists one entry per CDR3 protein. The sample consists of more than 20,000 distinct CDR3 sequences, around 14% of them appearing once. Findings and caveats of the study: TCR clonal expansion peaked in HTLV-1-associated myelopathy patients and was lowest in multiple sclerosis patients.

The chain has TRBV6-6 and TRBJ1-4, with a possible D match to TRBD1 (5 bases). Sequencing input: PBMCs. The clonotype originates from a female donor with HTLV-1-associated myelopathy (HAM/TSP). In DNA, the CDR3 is TGTGCCAGCAGTTATGGGGGGGGGGGGAATGAAAAACTGTTTTTT. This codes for CASSYGGGGNEKLFF.